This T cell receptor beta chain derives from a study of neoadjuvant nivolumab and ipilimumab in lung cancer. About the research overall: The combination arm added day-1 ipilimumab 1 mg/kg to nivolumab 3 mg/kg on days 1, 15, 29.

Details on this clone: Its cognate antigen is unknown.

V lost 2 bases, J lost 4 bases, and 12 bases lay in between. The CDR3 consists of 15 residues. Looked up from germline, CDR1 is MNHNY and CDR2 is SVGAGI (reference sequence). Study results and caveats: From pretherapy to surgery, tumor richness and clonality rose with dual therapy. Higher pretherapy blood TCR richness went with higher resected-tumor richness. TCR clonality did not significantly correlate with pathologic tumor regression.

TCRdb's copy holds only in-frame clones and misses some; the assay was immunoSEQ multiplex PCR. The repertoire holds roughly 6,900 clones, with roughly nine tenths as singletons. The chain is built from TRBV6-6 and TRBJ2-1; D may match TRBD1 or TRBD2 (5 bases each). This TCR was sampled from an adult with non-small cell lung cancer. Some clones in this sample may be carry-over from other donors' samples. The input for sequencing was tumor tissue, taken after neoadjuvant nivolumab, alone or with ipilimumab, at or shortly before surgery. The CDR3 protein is CASSYEAGSYNEQFF. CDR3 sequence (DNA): TGTGCCAGCAGTTACGAGGCAGGGAGTTACAATGAGCAGTTCTTC.